A single sample is the source of the 28 T cell receptor beta chains below, sequenced in a study of vaccination and CD4 T cells after COVID-19 (dated by TCRdb to between 2021 and 2024). Antigens for these TCRs are unknown. What this sample's treatment or condition label stands for: roughly ten-day PBMC culture with coronavirus spike peptide pools or control peptides (ViraFEST assay). The method behind the library was PCR. Sequenced using an Illumina iSeq 100. DNA from cultured CD4+ T cells underwent TCR sequencing with the Oncomine TCR Beta short-read assay at the Johns Hopkins FTIC core. TCRdb took the public reads, trimmed them with fastp at Q25, ran MiXCR for clone calling and kept in-frame beta chains. Each CDR3 protein gets just one entry, which takes the most common genes and DNA from the rows behind it. The sample contains about 13,000 distinct CDR3 sequences, around 70% of them found a single time. Less than 10% of the sample goes to the ten largest clones.

The material sequenced was CD4+ T cells from blood, cultured in vitro, taken after SARS-CoV-2 vaccination. These receptors came from a human donor who received a COVID-19 vaccine.

The rearrangement uses TRBV19 and TRBJ1-1, with 10 bases matching TRBD1. Trimming cost V 9 bases and J 1 base; bases outside gene matches: 11. Germline CDR1 and CDR2: LNHDA and SQIVND (reference sequence). This CDR3 contains 16 residues. The CDR3: CASERDRGLGNTEAFF. Written as DNA, the CDR3 is TGTGCCAGCGAAAGGGACAGGGGATTGGGGAACACTGAAGCTTTCTTT.

This rearrangement joins TRBV7-9 to TRBJ1-1; unclear D gene. The CDR3 extends over 14 amino acids. V was pared by 5 bases and J by 3 bases, with 13 bases between. Germline values: CDR1 SEHNR, CDR2 FQNEAQ (reference sequence). The DNA of the CDR3 is TGTGCCAGCAGCCCACATAATTCGGACACTGAAGCTTTCTTT. Protein: CASSPHNSDTEAFF.

The rearrangement links TRBV15 to TRBJ2-7; D is possibly TRBD1 or TRBD2 (5 bases each). The CDR3 consists of 15 residues. The V gene lost 0 bases and the J gene lost 3 bases, with 12 bases spanning the gap. CDR1 LNHNV and CDR2 YYDKDF come from the germline V gene (reference sequence). The CDR3 DNA follows: TGTGCCACCAGCAGAGATCGGGACGGGAACTACGAGCAGTACTTC. The encoded protein is CATSRDRDGNYEQYF.

The gene calls are TRBV6-1 and TRBJ2-7, with D possibly TRBD1 on 6 matching bases. The V gene lost 5 bases and the J gene lost 3 bases, with 11 bases spanning the gap. Germline V gene lookup returns CDR1 MNHNS and CDR2 SASEGT. The CDR3 sequence is 13 residues long. This chain's CDR3 is CASSLRQVYEQYF. DNA of the CDR3: TGTGCCAGCAGTCTTAGACAGGTCTACGAGCAGTACTTC.

This clonotype was found a few times. The V gene is TRBV19, the J gene TRBJ2-3; tentative D call: TRBD2 (5 bases). Trimming left V 3 bases short and J 7 bases short, with 8 bases between. Germline V gene sequence: CDR1 LNHDA, CDR2 SQIVND (reference sequence). The CDR3 runs 12 residues. For the CDR3, the DNA is TGTGCCAGTAGTATCGGGGAGAATACGCAGTATTTT. Translated, it gives CASSIGENTQYF.

The rearrangement joins TRBV6-1 to TRBJ2-3, with 7 bases matching TRBD1. The CDR3 is 14 residues long. The V and J ends lost 7 bases and 2 bases, in that order; junction bases with no gene match: 6. Germline V gene sequence: CDR1 MNHNS, CDR2 SASEGT. CDR3 coding DNA: TGTGCCAGCACCCAGGACAGGAACACAGATACGCAGTATTTT. Residues: CASTQDRNTDTQYF.

This chain uses TRBV4-2 with TRBJ1-1; D gene ambiguous. The length of the CDR3 is 13 residues. Germline V gene data show CDR1 as LGHNA and CDR2 as YNFKEQ. V was pared by 0 bases and J by 3 bases, with 5 bases between. CDR3 nucleotide sequence: TGTGCCAGCAGCCAAGAACGGCACACTGAAGCTTTCTTT. Its translation: CASSQERHTEAFF.

This chain links TRBV15 with TRBJ1-1; TRBD1 aligns across 7 bases. With 2 bases clipped from V and 0 bases from J, the junction kept 3 bases outside the gene matches. Per germline, CDR1 LNHNV and CDR2 YYDKDF (reference sequence). CDR3 size: 15 residues. The CDR3 DNA follows: TGTGCCACCAGCAGACTAGGGGGCCTGAACACTGAAGCTTTCTTT. Encoded protein: CATSRLGGLNTEAFF.

V usage is TRBV2 and J usage is TRBJ2-1; perhaps D is TRBD1 or TRBD2 (6 bases each). Germline CDR1 reads SNHLY; CDR2 reads FYNNEI. The CDR3 sequence is 12 residues long. Trimming removed 5 bases from V and 9 bases from J, with 11 bases in between. CDR3 loop: CASSWGAGEQFF. The DNA for the CDR3 is TGTGCCAGCAGTTGGGGGGCGGGTGAGCAGTTCTTC.

The rearrangement links TRBV7-9 to TRBJ2-2; 8 bases match TRBD1. CDR3 size: 18 residues. After removal of 2 bases from V and 4 bases from J, the junction contained 12 bases not matched to a gene. Germline lookup yields CDR1 SEHNR and CDR2 FQNEAQ (reference sequence). CDR3 loop: CASSLMGTGASRTGELFF. The CDR3 coding sequence is TGTGCCAGCAGCTTAATGGGGACAGGTGCCTCTCGCACCGGGGAGCTGTTTTTT.

This clonotype ranks as medium-sized. This sequence joins TRBV5-4 and TRBJ2-3; 12 nucleotides align to TRBD2. V dropped 4 bases and J dropped 3; count of bases not matched to a gene: 6. The CDR3 has 16 amino acids. Germline CDR1 and CDR2: SGHNT and YYREEE (reference sequence). CDR3 nucleotide sequence: TGTGCCAGCAGCCAAGCTAGCGGGGGGGAAACAGATACGCAGTATTTT. Its protein is CASSQASGGETDTQYF.

The chain uses TRBV12-3 or TRBV12-4 and TRBJ1-6; TRBD1 is a possible D gene (5 bases). V was pared by 5 bases and J by 0 bases, with 14 bases between. The CDR3 loop spans 17 amino acids. Here the CDR3 reads CASSRTFKSSYNSPLHF. The CDR3 DNA reads as TGTGCCAGCAGTCGGACATTCAAGAGCTCCTATAATTCACCCCTCCACTTT.

This clonotype was detected once. This rearrangement joins TRBV2 to TRBJ2-5, with D tentatively TRBD1 or TRBD2 (6 bases each). The CDR3 runs 15 residues. With 3 bases removed from V and 1 base from J, the gap between germline ends came to 12 bases. CDR1 is SNHLY, CDR2 FYNNEI, per germline. The CDR3 protein is CASSDAKGGQETQYF. CDR3 coding DNA: TGTGCCAGCAGTGACGCGAAGGGGGGCCAAGAGACCCAGTACTTC.

This clonotype was recorded a few times. This chain links TRBV7-8 with TRBJ1-1, with unresolved D. Per the germline V gene, CDR1 is SGHVS and CDR2 is FQNEAQ. The V and J ends lost 3 bases and 1 base respectively, with 12 bases between them. The CDR3 sequence is 15 residues long. CDR3 loop: CASSLVGSANTEAFF. In DNA, the CDR3 is TGTGCCAGCAGCTTGGTCGGTTCAGCGAACACTGAAGCTTTCTTT.

The chain employs TRBV20-1 and TRBJ2-3; D not certain. Trimming took off 6 bases at V and 0 bases at J, with 16 bases between the two ends. CDR1 DFQATT and CDR2 SNEGSKA come from the germline V gene (reference sequence). This CDR3 contains 15 residues. The CDR3 nucleotides are TGCAGTGCCCCCGGGCCGGGCGCTAGCACAGATACGCAGTATTTT. As protein: CSAPGPGASTDTQYF.

This sequence joins TRBV7-9 and TRBJ1-2, with TRBD1 as a possible D gene (5 bases). This CDR3 has 13 amino acids. CDR1 is SEHNR and CDR2 is FQNEAQ in the germline V gene (reference sequence). The V end lost 1 base, the J end lost 6 bases, and 9 bases lay between the germline ends. The CDR3, as DNA: TGTGCCAGCAGCTTAGTACAGGACAATGGCTACACCTTC. Its protein is CASSLVQDNGYTF.

This clonotype was recorded only once. This CDR3 is CATSDLGQGIPGELFF. CDR3 DNA sequence: TGTGCCACCAGTGATTTGGGACAGGGGATTCCCGGGGAGCTGTTTTTT. This chain links TRBV24-1 with TRBJ2-2; 9 bases fit TRBD1. Germline-derived CDR1 and CDR2 are KGHDR and SFDVKD. The CDR3 length is 16 residues. Trimming took 0 bases from V and 6 from J; bases not matched to a gene: 4.

The rearrangement uses TRBV9 and TRBJ1-6; the match to TRBD1 covers 7 bases. The germline V gene encodes CDR1 SGDLS and CDR2 YYNGEE. This CDR3 region has 14 residues. V trimming: 4 bases; J trimming: 4 bases; junction bases outside the gene matches: 2. For the CDR3, the DNA is TGTGCCAGCAGCTTACAGGGGTATAATTCACCCCTCCACTTT. It specifies CASSLQGYNSPLHF.

The sample holds one count of this clonotype. CDR3 residues: CATSRDRLISNQPQHF. In nucleotides, the CDR3 is TGTGCCACCAGCAGGGACAGGCTAATTAGCAATCAGCCCCAGCATTTT. The chain combines TRBV15 with TRBJ1-5; TRBD1 aligns across 7 bases. CDR1 and CDR2 (germline): LNHNV, YYDKDF (reference sequence). Trimming removed 3 bases from V and 0 bases from J; junction bases left unmatched: 5. The CDR3 extends over 16 amino acids.

The chain recombines TRBV6-2 or TRBV6-3 with TRBJ2-1; D unclear. Germline-derived CDR1 and CDR2 are MNHEY and SVGEGT. The CDR3 spans 13 residues. The V gene lost 4 bases and the J gene lost 6 bases, with 10 bases spanning the gap. This chain's CDR3 is CASSSLSPNEQFF. Written as DNA, the CDR3 is TGTGCCAGCAGTTCCCTTTCCCCCAATGAGCAGTTCTTC.

The V and J genes are TRBV30 and TRBJ1-5; D remains unclear. Germline loops: CDR1 GTSNPN, CDR2 SVGIG (reference sequence). CDR3 length: 15 amino acids. Trimming shortened V by 0 bases and J by 0 bases, and 9 bases separated the two germline ends. CDR3 protein: CAWSVSWISNQPQHF. CDR3 coding DNA: TGTGCCTGGAGTGTATCGTGGATTAGCAATCAGCCCCAGCATTTT.

This chain joins TRBV18 and TRBJ2-5; a weak D match, TRBD1 (6 bases). Germline V CDR1 and CDR2: KGHSH, LQKENI. Trimming cost V 1 base and J 5 bases, with 11 bases left between them. CDR3 length: 14 amino acids. CDR3 bases: TGTGCCAGCTCACCACGGGGACATTTGGAGACCCAGTACTTC. Encoded protein: CASSPRGHLETQYF.

The rearrangement uses TRBV30 and TRBJ1-3; D is ambiguous. This CDR3 spans 12 amino acids. Germline V lookup: CDR1 GTSNPN, CDR2 SVGIG (reference sequence). The V gene lost 5 bases and the J gene lost 0 bases, with 5 bases spanning the gap. Written as DNA, the CDR3 is TGTGCCTGGGGTAGCTCTGGAAACACCATATATTTT. The encoded protein is CAWGSSGNTIYF.

V is TRBV5-4 and J is TRBJ1-2; D is ambiguous. CDR1 is SGHNT, CDR2 YYREEE, per germline (reference sequence). V lost 0 bases to trimming and J lost 2 bases, with 11 bases between them. CDR3 length: 15 residues. CDR3 region: CASSLGAGVNYGYTF. The CDR3 nucleotides read TGTGCCAGCAGCTTGGGGGCGGGAGTGAACTATGGCTACACCTTC.

The rearrangement links TRBV6-1 to TRBJ1-5; unclear D gene. Germline values: CDR1 MNHNS, CDR2 SASEGT. The CDR3 sequence is 14 residues long. Trimming shortened V by 0 bases and J by 1 base, and 4 bases separated the two germline ends. Here the CDR3 DNA reads TGTGCCAGCAGTGAAGCGCGGAGCAATCAGCCCCAGCATTTT. It translates to CASSEARSNQPQHF.

This chain uses TRBV5-1 with TRBJ2-2, with unresolved D. CDR3 length: 14 residues. Germline-derived CDR1 and CDR2 are SGHRS and YFSETQ. Trimming pared 0 bases from V and 2 bases from J, leaving 5 bases between. The chain's CDR3 is CASSLAVNTGELFF. CDR3 in DNA: TGCGCCAGCAGCTTGGCTGTCAACACCGGGGAGCTGTTTTTT.

The chain links TRBV11-2 to TRBJ1-2; TRBD1 agrees at 12 bases. Germline V gives CDR1 SGHAT, CDR2 FQNNGV. V gave up 6 bases and J gave up 7 bases; unmatched junction bases: 12. The CDR3 is 16 amino acids. CDR3 DNA: TGTGCCAGCAGGGCCCCGGGGACAGGGGGCGGGAGTGGCTACACCTTC. Protein: CASRAPGTGGGSGYTF.

The DNA of the CDR3 is TGTGCCAGCAGCCCCACGAGTTCGGACGAGCAGTACTTC. Translating it yields CASSPTSSDEQYF. This rearrangement joins TRBV6-7 to TRBJ2-7; D is unclear. TRBV6-7 is an ORF, with its function uncertain. The CDR3 totals 13 residues. Deletions cut 6 bases from V and 5 bases from J, with 14 bases between.